This entry describes one TCR beta chain. The CDR3 runs 15 residues. Trimming left V 2 bases short and J 1 base short, with 11 bases between. The germline gives CDR1 MDHEN, CDR2 SYDVKM. This record comes from a study of radiotherapy plus CTLA-4 blockade in lung cancer. Study-level background: In around 17% of patients, objective responses were seen; approximately 30% had disease control.

Only in-frame clones appear in the TCRdb table, and some are missing; sequencing was by immunoSEQ multiplex PCR. This sample carries about 45,000 clones, approximately 76% of them seen once, and the ten largest clones take 8.3%. The TCR sequence derives from a human donor with non-small cell lung cancer who had stable disease on radiotherapy plus ipilimumab. The chain carries TRBV28 and TRBJ1-1; a weak D match, TRBD1 (6 bases). The source material was peripheral blood, sampled from a patient treated with radiotherapy plus ipilimumab. The CDR3 DNA is TGTGCCAGCAGTTTAGGGACACAGGCGAACACTGAAGCTTTCTTT. This gives the protein CASSLGTQANTEAFF.